The 26 T cell receptor beta chains listed next were all sequenced from one sample in a study of tissue T cells after allogeneic stem cell transplantation. TCRdb's copy holds only in-frame clones and misses some; the assay was immunoSEQ multiplex PCR. In the table there are approximately 1,900 clones, 45% to 50% of which are singletons. As for time point: mouse harvest day 14 after allogeneic transplant. Each mouse received 10^7 T-cell-depleted marrow cells plus 10^6 splenic CD5+ T cells by tail vein. Material for sequencing was gut tissue. All receptors come from a female BALB/c mouse given C57BL/6 T cells with graft-versus-host disease after an allogeneic hematopoietic cell transplant.

For this clone: Mouse germline and gene names are used. CDR3 region: CGAFWENQDTQYF. The sequenced CDR3 bases are TGTGGTGCTTTCTGGGAGAACCAAGACACCCAGTAC. The V call is TRBV20, the J call TRBJ2-5; maybe TRBD2 (5 bases). Sequencing ends 1 residue short of the CDR3 end; the germline J gene provides the rest. Between the trimmed V and J ends, which lost 5 bases and 0 bases, there was a span of 9 bases. The germline gives CDR1 GFQATS, CDR2 STVNSAI. CDR3 length: 13 residues. Full variable domain (rest looked up from reference TRBV20 and TRBJ2-5): GALVYQYPRRTICKSGTSMRMECQAVGFQATSVAWYRQSPQKTFELIALSTVNSAIKYEQNFTQEKFPISHPNLSFSSMTVLNAYLEDRGLYLCGAFWENQDTQYFGPGTRLLVL.

Worth noting for this clone: The genes and germline here are from mouse. The CDR3 is cut off 1 residue early in the read; its end comes from the germline J gene. The rearrangement uses TRBV23 and TRBJ1-4; the table's D call of TRBD1 was not tested on the DNA. The CDR3 covers 14 residues. Germline-derived CDR1 and CDR2 are KGHTA and FQNQQP. CDR3 DNA, as far as it was read: TGCTCCAGCAGTCAAACATTTTCCAACGAAAGATTATTT. Translation: CSSSQTFSNERLF. The whole CDR3 region reads CSSSQTFSNERLFF.

A word on this clone: Mouse gene names and germline throughout. The CDR3 end lies 1 residue beyond the end of the read and is filled in from the germline J gene. V usage is TRBV26 and J usage is TRBJ2-2; 10 positions agree with TRBD1. After removal of 4 bases from V and 1 base from J, the junction contained 0 bases not matched to a gene. The CDR3 totals 15 residues. CDR1 is KGHPV, CDR2 FQNQEV, per germline (reference sequence). The covered CDR3 bases are TGTGCCAGCAGTCGGGACAGGGGAAACACCGGGCAGCTCTAC. Translating it yields CASSRDRGNTGQLY. In full, the CDR3 reads CASSRDRGNTGQLYF.

This clone appeared a few times. Mouse germline and gene names are used. The read is 1 residue too short to cover the CDR3 end, so that end is filled in from the germline J gene. J is TRBJ1-3 and V is TRBV3; TRBD1 agrees at 8 bases. Germline assignment: CDR1 SNHLY and CDR2 FYNGKV (reference sequence). V lost 3 bases to trimming and J lost 0 bases; unmatched junction nucleotides: 1. The CDR3 has 15 amino acids. The CDR3 here is CASSLGQASGNTLYF. The DNA read from the CDR3 is TGTGCCAGCAGCTTGGGACAGGCTTCTGGAAATACGCTCTAT. Supplemented by reference TRBV3 and TRBJ1-3, the full variable domain reads GPKVLQIPSHQIIDMGQMVTLNCDPVSNHLYFYWYKQILGQQMEFLVNFYNGKVMEKSKLFKDQFSVERPDGSYFTLKIQPTALEDSAVYFCASSLGQASGNTLYFGEGSRLIVV.

Remarks on this clone: Gene names denote mouse genes. The CDR3 is CASRDNQNTLYF. The part of the CDR3 DNA that was read is TGTGCCAGCAGGGACAATCAAAACACCTTGTAC. The chain employs TRBV3 and TRBJ2-4; D is perhaps TRBD1 (5 bases). Sequencing ends 1 residue short of the CDR3 end; the germline J gene provides the rest. V was shortened by 6 bases and J by 2 bases, with 6 bases between the two germline ends. Germline CDR1 reads SNHLY; CDR2 reads FYNGKV (reference sequence). The CDR3 has 12 residues.

About this clone: The genes and germline here are from mouse. The read halts 1 residue ahead of the CDR3 end, with the missing end drawn from the germline J gene. The chain uses TRBV13-1 and TRBJ1-1; D is ambiguous. Trimming removed 0 bases from V and 5 bases from J, with 5 bases in between. CDR3 length equals 12 residues. Germline assignment: CDR1 NSHNY and CDR2 SYGAGN. CDR3 bases read: TGTGCCAGCAGTGATGCACAAACAGAAGTCTTC. Translation gives CASSDAQTEVF. The whole CDR3 sequence is CASSDAQTEVFF.

Points on this clone: The listed genes are named as in mouse. The CDR3 end lies 1 residue beyond the end of the read and is filled in from the germline J gene. The chain combines TRBV15 with TRBJ2-1, with TRBD2 matching over 12 bases. The length of the CDR3 is 16 residues. V shed 5 bases and J 6 bases; nucleotides not matched to a gene: 8. CDR1 SGHND and CDR2 FRSKSL come from the germline V gene. The part of the CDR3 DNA that was read is TGTGCCAGCAGTCGGGGACTGGGGGGACGGGGTGCTGAGCAGTTC. Protein sequence: CASSRGLGGRGAEQF. Given in full, the CDR3 is CASSRGLGGRGAEQFF.

As regards this clone: The gene symbols are mouse symbols. The read gets to within 1 residue of the CDR3 end, and the germline J gene fills in the rest. This chain links TRBV26 with TRBJ2-7, with D possibly TRBD1 on 5 matching bases. Germline V gives CDR1 KGHPV, CDR2 FQNQEV (reference sequence). The length of the CDR3 is 12 residues. Trimming took off 2 bases at V and 4 bases at J, with 6 bases between the two ends. This CDR3 reads CASSLEGYEQYF. The part of the CDR3 DNA that was read is TGTGCCAGCAGTCTGGAGGGGTATGAACAGTAC.

For this clone: These gene names are mouse names. Read data end 1 residue before the CDR3 end; the end is taken from the germline J gene. The gene calls are TRBV4 and TRBJ2-1; 7 bases are shared with TRBD1. The V gene's germline CDR1 is LGHDT and CDR2 YNNKQL (reference sequence). The CDR3 totals 15 residues. V gave up 4 bases and J gave up 3 bases; unmatched junction bases: 6. The CDR3 is CASSFRDRIYAEQFF. The covered CDR3 bases are TGTGCCAGCAGCTTCCGGGACAGAATCTATGCTGAGCAGTTC.

A remark on this clone: Gene names refer to mouse genes. The CDR3 end lies 1 residue beyond the end of the read and is filled in from the germline J gene. This chain uses TRBV19 with TRBJ1-2, with 12 bases fitting TRBD1. The CDR3 length is 18 residues. Per germline, CDR1 FNHDT and CDR2 SITEND (reference sequence). With 5 bases clipped from V and 1 base from J, the junction kept 12 bases outside the gene matches. The CDR3 bases that were read are TGTGCCAGCAGCCGGGACAGGGGGCGCCGAGGGGGAAACTCCGACTACACC. The encoded protein is CASSRDRGRRGGNSDYT. The full-length CDR3 reads as CASSRDRGRRGGNSDYTF.

Notes on this clone: The gene names here belong to mouse. The read ends 1 residue before the CDR3 terminus; that terminus is restored from the germline J gene. This chain links TRBV15 with TRBJ1-3, with TRBD1 matching 7 bases. The V and J ends lost 6 bases and 0 bases, in that order; junction bases with no gene match: 2. The CDR3 consists of 14 residues. CDR1 SGHND and CDR2 FRSKSL come from the germline V gene. The CDR3 sequence: CASSRGSSGNTLYF. CDR3 bases read: TGTGCCAGCAGCAGGGGGTCTTCTGGAAATACGCTCTAT.

The table lists this clone with a few counts. Gene names refer to mouse genes. The sequence runs out 1 residue before the end of the CDR3; the remainder is reconstructed from the germline J gene. V is TRBV26 and J is TRBJ2-4; TRBD2 matches at 9 bases. With 0 bases clipped from V and 7 bases from J, the junction kept 2 bases outside the gene matches. The CDR3 spans 14 residues. Per germline, CDR1 KGHPV and CDR2 FQNQEV (reference sequence). CDR3 DNA (partial): TGTGCCAGCAGTCTGTCGGGACTGGGAGACACCTTGTAC. Translating gives CASSLSGLGDTLY. From start to end, the CDR3 is CASSLSGLGDTLYF. Full variable domain (rest looked up from reference TRBV26 and TRBJ2-4): NSKVIQTPRYLVKGQGQKAKMRCIPEKGHPVVFWYQQNKNNEFKFLINFQNQEVLQQIDMTEKRFSAECPSNSPCSLEIQSSEAGDSALYLCASSLSGLGDTLYFGAGTRLSVL.

This clone has a handful of counts. Genes and germline come from the mouse. The read falls 1 residue short of the CDR3 end, and the missing part is taken from the germline J gene. The rearrangement joins TRBV26 to TRBJ2-7, with 12 bases lining up with TRBD1. This CDR3 contains 14 residues. Unmatched junction bases numbered 6, after V lost 6 bases and J lost 6 bases. Germline V gene sequence: CDR1 KGHPV, CDR2 FQNQEV (reference sequence). CDR3 in amino acids: CASSLRDRGLEQYF. The DNA read from the CDR3 is TGTGCCAGCAGCCTCCGGGACAGGGGGCTTGAACAGTAC.

With regard to this clone: The genes are named according to mouse. The read ends 1 residue before the CDR3 terminus; that terminus is restored from the germline J gene. The gene calls are TRBV26 and TRBJ1-1; D is uncertain. V lost 4 bases and J 1 base, leaving 7 bases between the germline ends. CDR1 and CDR2 (germline): KGHPV, FQNQEV (reference sequence). The CDR3 has 13 amino acids. Incomplete CDR3 DNA: TGTGCCAGCAGTCCGGACCGAAACACAGAAGTCTTC. Translation gives CASSPDRNTEVF. The whole CDR3 region reads CASSPDRNTEVFF.

This clone has a handful of counts. Each gene name is a mouse one. The CDR3 end lies 1 residue beyond the end of the read and is filled in from the germline J gene. The rearrangement joins TRBV5 to TRBJ2-7, with TRBD1 matching 7 bases. Trimming cost V 0 bases and J 4 bases; bases outside gene matches: 3. CDR3 length: 14 residues. Germline V CDR1 and CDR2: LGHNA, YNLKQL (reference sequence). CDR3 bases read: TGTGCCAGCAGCCAAGAAGGGACAGTTTATGAACAGTAC. Its translation: CASSQEGTVYEQY. The whole CDR3 protein is CASSQEGTVYEQYF.

A remark on this clone: The gene symbols are mouse symbols. The sequence runs out 1 residue before the end of the CDR3; the remainder is reconstructed from the germline J gene. V and J are TRBV31 and TRBJ1-1, with D uncertain. CDR3 length equals 13 residues. Trimming took 0 bases from V and 0 from J, leaving 5 bases between them. Germline CDR1 GKSSPN, CDR2 SITVG. CDR3 sequence: CAWSLRANTEVFF. The CDR3 bases that were read are TGTGCCTGGAGTCTCCGAGCAAACACAGAAGTCTTC. The whole variable domain, remainder taken from reference TRBV31 and TRBJ1-1, is AQTIHQWPVAEIKAVGSPLSLGCTIKGKSSPNLYWYWQATGGTLQQLFYSITVGQVESVVQLNLSASRPKDDQFILSTEKLLLSHSGFYLCAWSLRANTEVFFGKGTRLTVV.

A note on this clone: Gene names follow the mouse nomenclature. The read terminates 1 residue ahead of where the CDR3 ends, so the germline J gene completes it. J is TRBJ2-1 and V is TRBV26, with D hard to call. Germline V gene sequence: CDR1 KGHPV, CDR2 FQNQEV (reference sequence). The CDR3 runs 13 residues. V was clipped by 0 bases and J by 4 bases, with 4 bases between them. CDR3 in amino acids: CASSLSGYAEQFF. The sequenced part of the CDR3 DNA is TGTGCCAGCAGTCTGTCGGGGTATGCTGAGCAGTTC.

This clone came up a few times. All gene names here are mouse names. The DNA ends 1 residue before the CDR3 does, and the rest of the CDR3 is filled in from the germline J gene. This chain connects TRBV20 to TRBJ1-4; a possible D gene is TRBD1 (5 bases). The CDR3 has 13 residues. Trimming left V 3 bases short and J 3 bases short, with 8 bases between. In germline, CDR1 is GFQATS, CDR2 STVNSAI. The CDR3: CGASGTANERLFF. The covered CDR3 bases are TGTGGTGCTAGCGGGACGGCCAACGAAAGATTATTT.

By sample share, this clone is large. The gene names here belong to mouse. The sequenced fragment ends 1 residue before the CDR3 boundary, so the rest is inferred from the germline J gene. This chain links TRBV1 with TRBJ1-2; 8 nucleotides match TRBD1. The J segment lost 2 bases and the V segment lost 3 bases, leaving 2 bases of the junction unmatched. The CDR3 loop spans 14 amino acids. Germline CDR1 and CDR2: NSQYPW and LRSPGD (reference sequence). The sequenced CDR3 bases are TGCACCTGCAGTGCGGACAGGGCCAACTCCGACTACACC. Amino acids: CTCSADRANSDYT. The CDR3 in its entirety is CTCSADRANSDYTF.

About this clone itself: Gene names follow the mouse nomenclature. The read comes to an end 1 residue before the CDR3 does, leaving the germline J gene to fill in the end. The chain joins TRBV2 to TRBJ2-2; D tentatively fits TRBD1 or TRBD2 (5 bases each). The ends were cut back, 2 bases at V and 2 bases at J, with 9 bases in the middle. Germline CDR1 LGHNA, CDR2 YSYQKL. This CDR3 is built from 15 residues. CDR3: CASSQPGPNTGQLYF. Partial CDR3 DNA: TGTGCCAGCAGCCAACCGGGGCCGAACACCGGGCAGCTCTAC.

Turning to this clone: Germline and genes here are mouse. Read sequence stops 1 residue before the CDR3 end, and the germline J gene provides the missing end. This sequence joins TRBV1 and TRBJ2-2; D ambiguous. V was cut by 5 bases and J by 0 bases, with 4 bases left in between. The CDR3 loop spans 13 amino acids. Germline CDR1 is NSQYPW and CDR2 is LRSPGD (reference sequence). The CDR3 reads CTCSTSNTGQLYF. The DNA read from the CDR3 is TGCACCTGCAGTACCTCAAACACCGGGCAGCTCTAC. Combining the CDR3 with reference TRBV1 and TRBJ2-2 gives the whole variable domain VTLLEQNPRWRLVPRGQAVNLRCILKNSQYPWMSWYQQDLQKQLQWLFTLRSPGDKEVKSLPGADYLATRVTDTELRLQVANMSQGRTLYCTCSTSNTGQLYFGEGSKLTVL.

With respect to this clone: Gene names are the mouse ones. The read ends 1 residue shy of where the CDR3 ends; the end is completed using the germline J gene. V gene TRBV16 combines with J gene TRBJ1-2; D uncertain. CDR3 length equals 13 residues. CDR1 SGHSA and CDR2 FRNQAP come from the germline V gene. V lost 0 bases and J 1 base, leaving 3 bases between the germline ends. CDR3 sequence reads: CASSLDRNSDYTF. The covered CDR3 bases are TGTGCAAGCAGCTTAGACAGAAACTCCGACTACACC.

Worth noting for this clone: Genes here carry mouse names. The read gets to within 1 residue of the CDR3 end, and the germline J gene fills in the rest. The chain employs TRBV4 and TRBJ2-7; 11 nucleotides agree with TRBD2. CDR1 is LGHDT and CDR2 is YNNKQL in the germline V gene (reference sequence). The CDR3 loop spans 14 amino acids. The ends lost 5 bases at V and 4 bases at J; junction bases unmatched: 4. This CDR3 is CASSMGLGAYEQYF. Incomplete CDR3 DNA: TGTGCCAGCAGCATGGGACTGGGGGCATATGAACAGTAC.

As concerns this clone: Gene names refer to mouse genes. Coverage ceases 1 residue before the CDR3 finishes, and the germline J gene fills in the end. The chain has TRBV12-2 and TRBJ2-7; no definite D call. The germline V gene encodes CDR1 SGHLS and CDR2 HYDKME. Trimming left V 0 bases short and J 0 bases short, with 5 bases between. This CDR3 spans 13 amino acids. CDR3 sequence reads: CASSLSSSYEQYF. The sequenced part of the CDR3 DNA is TGTGCCAGCTCTCTCAGTTCCTCCTATGAACAGTAC. Variable domain in full (rest from reference TRBV12-2 and TRBJ2-7): NSGVVQSPRYIIKGKGERSILKCIPISGHLSVAWYQQTQGQELKFFIQHYDKMERDKGNLPSRFSVQQFDDYHSEMNMSALELEDSAVYFCASSLSSSYEQYFGPGTRLTVL.

A remark on this clone: Mouse names are used for the genes. From the germline J gene comes the end of the CDR3, since the read stops 1 residue before it. This chain joins TRBV3 and TRBJ2-5; 8 bases align to TRBD2. Trimming took 4 bases from V and 1 from J; bases not matched to a gene: 4. In germline, CDR1 is SNHLY, CDR2 FYNGKV (reference sequence). This CDR3 is built from 15 residues. The chain's CDR3 is CASSSKTGDQDTQYF. The CDR3 DNA, read in part, is TGTGCCAGCAGCTCAAAGACTGGGGACCAAGACACCCAGTAC.

Notes on this clone: The gene names here belong to mouse. The CDR3 end lies 1 residue beyond the end of the read and is filled in from the germline J gene. The rearrangement uses TRBV26 and TRBJ1-3; D uncertain. Trimming took off 4 bases at V and 0 bases at J, with 7 bases between the two ends. CDR3 length equals 14 residues. Germline assignment: CDR1 KGHPV and CDR2 FQNQEV (reference sequence). The CDR3 is CASSPVRSGNTLYF. The sequenced part of the CDR3 DNA is TGTGCCAGCAGTCCCGTCCGTTCTGGAAATACGCTCTAT. Drawing the rest from reference TRBV26 and TRBJ1-3, the complete variable domain is NSKVIQTPRYLVKGQGQKAKMRCIPEKGHPVVFWYQQNKNNEFKFLINFQNQEVLQQIDMTEKRFSAECPSNSPCSLEIQSSEAGDSALYLCASSPVRSGNTLYFGEGSRLIVV.